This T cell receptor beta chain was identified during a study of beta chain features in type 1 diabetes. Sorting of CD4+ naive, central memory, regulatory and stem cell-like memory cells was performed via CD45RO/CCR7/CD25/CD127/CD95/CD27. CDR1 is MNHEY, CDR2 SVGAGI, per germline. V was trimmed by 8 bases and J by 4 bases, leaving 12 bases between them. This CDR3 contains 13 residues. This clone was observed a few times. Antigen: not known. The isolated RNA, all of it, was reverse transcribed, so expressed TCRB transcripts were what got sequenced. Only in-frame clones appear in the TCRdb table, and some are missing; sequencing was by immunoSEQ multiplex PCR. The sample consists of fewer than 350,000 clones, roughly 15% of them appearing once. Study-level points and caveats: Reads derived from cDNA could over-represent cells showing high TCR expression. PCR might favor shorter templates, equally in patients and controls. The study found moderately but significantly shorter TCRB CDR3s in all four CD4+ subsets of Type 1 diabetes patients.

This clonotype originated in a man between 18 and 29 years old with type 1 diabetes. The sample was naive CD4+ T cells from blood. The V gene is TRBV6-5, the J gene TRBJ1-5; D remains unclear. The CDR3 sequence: CASAPGVNQPQHF. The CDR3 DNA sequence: TGTGCCAGCGCCCCCGGGGTAAATCAGCCCCAGCATTTT.